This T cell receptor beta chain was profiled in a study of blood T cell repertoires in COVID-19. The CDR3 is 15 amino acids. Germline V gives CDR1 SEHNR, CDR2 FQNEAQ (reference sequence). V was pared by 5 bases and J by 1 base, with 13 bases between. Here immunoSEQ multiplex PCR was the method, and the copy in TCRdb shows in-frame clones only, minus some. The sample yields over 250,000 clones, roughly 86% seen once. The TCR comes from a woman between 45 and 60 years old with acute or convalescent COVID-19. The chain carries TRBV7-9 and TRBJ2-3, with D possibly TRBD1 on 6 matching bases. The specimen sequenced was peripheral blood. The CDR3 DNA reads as TGTGCCAGCAGCACCGGACAGCCGGGCACAGATACGCAGTATTTT. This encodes CASSTGQPGTDTQYF.